This T cell receptor beta chain was captured by sequencing in a study of blood T cell repertoires in COVID-19. Across the study: The origin of the acute and convalescent COVID-19 samples was the United States, Italy and Spain. The analysed material was cDNA or gDNA that came from T cells, B-cell-depleted T cells, or PBMCs.

As handled by the study authors: Amplifying reference gene primers gave estimates of nucleated cell counts. The data were produced by immunoSEQ multiplex PCR, yet TCRdb's version contains in-frame clones alone and is incomplete. That table gives V, J and clone size, and the DNA gave D and trimming. The top ten hold roughly 11% of the sample, which has around 150,000 clones, almost 80% seen once. Germline lookup yields CDR1 SGHTA and CDR2 FQGNSA. V was shortened by 1 base and J by 3 bases, with 10 bases between the two germline ends. The CDR3 loop spans 15 amino acids. This chain connects TRBV7-2 to TRBJ2-1, with D perhaps matching TRBD2 (6 bases). This TCR derives from a man aged 60 to 69 who had recovered from COVID-19. Input material: peripheral blood. The CDR3 region has the DNA TGTGCCAGCAGCTTAGGTATGGGGGGCTACAATGAGCAGTTCTTC. Amino acid sequence: CASSLGMGGYNEQFF.